This entry describes one T cell receptor beta chain. This sample stems from a study of control samples from healthy donors and cancer patients. TCRdb's copy holds only in-frame clones and misses some; the assay was immunoSEQ multiplex PCR. The table records about 100,000 clones, about 91% of them present only once. The CDR3 length is 17 residues. The junction had 4 bases not matched to a gene; V was cut back by 0 bases and J by 3 bases. CDR1 and CDR2 (germline): SGDLS, YYNGEE. This sequence was found in a woman younger than 30 in good health. The source material was blood. The J gene is TRBJ2-2, the V gene TRBV9; TRBD2 matches 11 bases. The CDR3 DNA reads TGTGCCAGCAGCGTAGCCGGGACTAGCGGTTACACCGGGGAGCTGTTTTTT. This gives the protein CASSVAGTSGYTGELFF.